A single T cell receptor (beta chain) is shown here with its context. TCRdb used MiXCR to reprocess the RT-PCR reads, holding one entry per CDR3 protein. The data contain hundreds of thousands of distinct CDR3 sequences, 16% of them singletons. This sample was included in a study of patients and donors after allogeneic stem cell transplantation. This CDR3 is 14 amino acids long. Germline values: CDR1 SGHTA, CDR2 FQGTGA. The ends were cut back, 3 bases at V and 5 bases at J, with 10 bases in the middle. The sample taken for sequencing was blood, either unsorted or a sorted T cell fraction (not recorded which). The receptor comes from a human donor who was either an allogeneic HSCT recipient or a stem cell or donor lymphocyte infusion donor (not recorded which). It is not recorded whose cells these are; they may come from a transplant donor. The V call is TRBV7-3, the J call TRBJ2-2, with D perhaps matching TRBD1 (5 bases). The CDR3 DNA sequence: TGTGCCAGCAGCTTTGGGAAGGGGACCGGGGAGCTGTTTTTT. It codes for CASSFGKGTGELFF.